The 12 T cell receptor beta chains below all came from one sample that was sequenced in a study of early stage breast cancer tumors. The method was immunoSEQ multiplex PCR; TCRdb's version includes in-frame clones alone and lacks a portion of them. The sample has about 30,000 clones, around 70% seen once. Specimen: blood. The receptor set was obtained from a person aged 45 to 59 with breast cancer.

The chain uses TRBV7-2 and TRBJ2-7; TRBD1 matches 7 bases. Looked up from germline, CDR1 is SGHTA and CDR2 is FQGNSA. J lost 7 bases, V lost 3 bases, and 3 bases had no gene match. The CDR3 runs 12 residues. The CDR3 DNA follows: TGTGCCAGCAGCTTTACAGGGGTAGAGCAGTACTTC. Translating it yields CASSFTGVEQYF.

A few counts support this clone. This chain links TRBV5-4 with TRBJ2-2, with 8 bases lining up with TRBD2. The CDR3 contains 17 residues. V lost 5 bases to trimming and J lost 1 base; unmatched junction nucleotides: 10. CDR1 and CDR2 (germline): SGHNT, YYREEE (reference sequence). CDR3 protein: CASRDVRAGENTGELFF. The CDR3 nucleotides read TGTGCCAGCAGGGATGTTAGAGCGGGAGAGAACACCGGGGAGCTGTTTTTT.

The rearrangement joins TRBV19 to TRBJ1-5; D gene unclear. In germline, CDR1 is LNHDA, CDR2 SQIVND (reference sequence). The CDR3 runs to 13 residues. Between the trimmed V and J ends, which lost 8 bases and 4 bases, there was a span of 12 bases. The CDR3 region is CASSLQVNQPQHF. Written as DNA, the CDR3 is TGTGCCAGTTCTTTGCAGGTTAATCAGCCCCAGCATTTT.

The chain joins TRBV27 to TRBJ2-1, with TRBD2 as a possible D gene (6 bases). The CDR3 consists of 12 residues. Germline CDR1 MNHEY, CDR2 SMNVEV (reference sequence). V was pared by 3 bases and J by 10 bases, with 10 bases between. The CDR3: CASSLRGWEQFF. DNA of the CDR3: TGTGCCAGCAGTTTGCGGGGTTGGGAGCAGTTCTTC.

V is TRBV6-5 and J is TRBJ1-1; D ambiguous. V lost 1 base and J lost 1, with 7 bases in between. CDR3 size: 14 residues. Germline CDR1 and CDR2: MNHEY and SVGAGI. Written as DNA, the CDR3 is TGTGCCAGCAGTTACTACCGGAAGAACACTGAAGCTTTCTTT. The encoded protein is CASSYYRKNTEAFF.

The V call is TRBV11-2, the J call TRBJ1-1, with 9 positions matching TRBD1. This CDR3 has 14 residues. Trimming cost V 4 bases and J 6 bases; bases outside gene matches: 6. Germline CDR1 reads SGHAT; CDR2 reads FQNNGV. The CDR3 region is CASSSRTGVPEAFF. In DNA form, the CDR3 reads TGTGCCAGCAGCTCGAGGACAGGGGTCCCTGAAGCTTTCTTT.

The genes are TRBV7-8 and TRBJ1-2; D unclear. CDR1 and CDR2 from the germline V gene are SGHVS and FQNEAQ. The CDR3 runs to 13 residues. V was trimmed by 4 bases and J by 6 bases, leaving 12 bases between them. CDR3 sequence: CASSYQRADGYTF. The CDR3 DNA reads TGTGCCAGCAGCTACCAAAGGGCAGATGGCTACACCTTC.

The J gene is TRBJ2-5, the V gene TRBV7-3; D is uncertain. V lost 1 base and J 5 bases, leaving 11 bases between the germline ends. The germline CDR1 and CDR2 sequences are SGHTA and FQGTGA. The CDR3 runs to 14 residues. The CDR3 DNA sequence: TGTGCCAGCAGCTTAAATGGACGGCAGGAGACCCAGTACTTC. It codes for CASSLNGRQETQYF. Full variable domain (outside the CDR3, taken from reference TRBV7-3 and TRBJ2-5): GAGVSQTPSNKVTEKGKYVELRCDPISGHTALYWYRQSLGQGPEFLIYFQGTGAADDSGLPNDRFFAVRPEGSVSTLKIQRTERGDSAVYLCASSLNGRQETQYFGPGTRLLVL.

The chain recombines TRBV30 with TRBJ1-3; 7 bases are shared with TRBD1. Germline V gene lookup returns CDR1 GTSNPN and CDR2 SVGIG (reference sequence). The CDR3 is 14 amino acids. The V and J ends lost 4 bases and 3 bases, in that order; junction bases with no gene match: 6. The CDR3 DNA follows: TGTGCCTGGACCAGACAGGGCGGTGGAAACACCATATATTTT. It encodes CAWTRQGGGNTIYF.

The CDR3 sequence is CATSRDGGTGLYNEQFF. CDR3 coding DNA: TGTGCCACCAGCAGAGATGGTGGGACAGGGTTGTACAATGAGCAGTTCTTC. The V and J genes are TRBV15 and TRBJ2-1, with 9 nucleotides matching TRBD1. The V segment lost 0 bases and the J segment 4 bases; nucleotides outside the gene matches: 7. This CDR3 region has 17 residues. Germline CDR1 reads LNHNV; CDR2 reads YYDKDF (reference sequence).

The genes are TRBV11-2 and TRBJ2-7; D may be TRBD1 (6 bases). In germline, CDR1 is SGHAT, CDR2 FQNNGV. The V and J ends lost 1 base and 0 bases respectively, with 7 bases between them. CDR3 length: 14 residues. The chain's CDR3 is CASSLGDNSYEQYF. Written as DNA, the CDR3 is TGTGCCAGCAGCTTAGGGGACAACTCCTACGAGCAGTACTTC.

The chain couples TRBV30 to TRBJ1-2; D gene uncertain. The CDR3 consists of 13 residues. Per germline, CDR1 GTSNPN and CDR2 SVGIG (reference sequence). V was clipped by 1 base and J by 8 bases, with 14 bases between them. The CDR3 nucleotides are TGTGCCTGGAGTGACACGACTCTAGCGGGCTACACCTTC. As protein: CAWSDTTLAGYTF.